The present TCR beta chain was sequenced within a study of regulatory T cells in long-lasting Graves disease. This clonotype was counted many times. Both iRepertoire HTBI primers and Arm-PCR of CDR3 regions were used to build the TCR beta libraries. TCRdb fed the multiplex PCR reads into MiXCR, producing one record per CDR3 protein. The profile shows 600,000 to 850,000 distinct CDR3 sequences, approximately 31% of them singletons. The sample's time point: persistent/refractory GD, antithyroid drugs over 5 years with positive TRAb. After RNA was extracted from PBMCs, the TCR library was made from it. The V and J ends lost 4 bases and 6 bases respectively, with 13 bases between them. The CDR3 covers 12 residues. CDR1 and CDR2 (germline): SQVTM, ANQGSEA.

The rearrangement joins TRBV29-1 to TRBJ2-7; D assignment may be TRBD1 or TRBD2 (5 bases each). The starting material was peripheral blood mononuclear cells (PBMCs), obtained when the disease was refractory, from a patient treated with antithyroid drugs. This receptor was taken from a female donor with Graves disease. The DNA for the CDR3 is TGCAGCGTTGTAGGGACCGGCGGCGAGCAGTACTTC. Translated: CSVVGTGGEQYF.